The sample holds many counts of the clone carrying this TCR beta chain. Its antigen is as yet unknown. The data originate from a study of blood T cells in healthy people across ages. It was with a sample-barcoded 5' primer and a J-beta primer mix that a second PCR of roughly 7 to 12 cycles was run. From each sample, at least 3 million paired-end reads containing CDR3 were obtained. TCRdb reprocessed the 5' RACE reads with MiXCR, giving one entry per CDR3 protein. This table has about 1.1 million distinct CDR3 sequences, 35% to 40% appearing once. Study observations and caveats: Observed TCR beta diversity per million T cells went down as age went up. This fall followed a roughly linear course with age.

The CDR3 totals 15 residues. Trimming removed 0 bases at V and 2 bases at J, with 11 bases between. CDR1 is LGHNA and CDR2 is YNFKEQ in the germline V gene. Each sample had at least 6.5 million PBMCs isolated. The source is a man between 18 and 29 years old in good health. The specimen sequenced was blood. This chain joins TRBV4-2 and TRBJ2-7; TRBD1 might be the D (5 bases). The CDR3 loop reads CASSQERGQAYEQYF. In nucleotides, the CDR3 is TGTGCCAGCAGCCAAGAAAGGGGCCAAGCCTACGAGCAGTACTTC.